The sequence of this T cell receptor beta chain was determined in a study of cytomegalovirus exposure and HLA in healthy donors. Donors showed nominal health when sampled, although they likely had unrecorded immune exposures. Germline V gene data show CDR1 as MDHEN and CDR2 as SYDVKM. The CDR3 runs to 14 residues. The ends were cut back, 9 bases at V and 4 bases at J, with 18 bases in the middle. Amplification used 60 Vbeta primers and 13 Jbeta primers. The data were produced by immunoSEQ multiplex PCR, yet TCRdb's version contains in-frame clones alone and is incomplete. The table shows about 190,000 clones, with just under 75% occurring only once. Concerning this clone: Its cognate antigen is unknown.

Regarding the study as a whole: Reported findings show TCR beta sequences accurately forecast HLA-A and HLA-B alleles in most subjects. V- and J-gene trimming of TCR beta was linked (in a later analysis) to a missense DCLRE1C variant. Highly shared sequence variants in one cluster were likely a sequencing artifact.

Source material: PBMCs. The origin of this receptor is a man aged 25 to 45 in good health and CMV-seropositive. The chain recombines TRBV28 with TRBJ2-5, with D possibly TRBD1 on 5 matching bases. The DNA of the CDR3 is TGTGCCAGTCTCCCGACAGCCGTTAGAGAGACCCAGTACTTC. Its protein is CASLPTAVRETQYF.